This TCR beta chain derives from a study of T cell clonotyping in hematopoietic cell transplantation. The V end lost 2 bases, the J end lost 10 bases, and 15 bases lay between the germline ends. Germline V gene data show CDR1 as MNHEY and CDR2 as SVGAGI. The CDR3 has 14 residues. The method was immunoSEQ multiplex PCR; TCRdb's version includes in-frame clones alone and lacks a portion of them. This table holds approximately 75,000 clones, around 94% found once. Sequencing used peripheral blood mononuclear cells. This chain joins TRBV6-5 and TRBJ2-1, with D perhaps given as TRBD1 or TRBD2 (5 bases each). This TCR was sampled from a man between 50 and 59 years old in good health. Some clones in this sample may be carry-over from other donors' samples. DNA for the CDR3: TGTGCCAGCAGTTACGGGAACTCTTGGGGGGAGCAGTTCTTC. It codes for CASSYGNSWGEQFF.